The 7 T cell receptor beta chains reported below all come from one sample, sequenced in a study of OX40 agonist ivuxolimab in advanced cancers. Some clones are missing from TCRdb's copy, which holds only in-frame ones; the method was immunoSEQ multiplex PCR. There are about 64,000 clones in the sample; roughly 87% occur only once, and under 0.8% lies in the top ten. This specimen consisted of CD4+ or CD8+ T cells sorted from blood, obtained in a trial of the OX40 agonist ivuxolimab. Receptors were obtained from an adult with an advanced solid tumor such as melanoma, head and neck, liver or kidney cancer.

V is TRBV29-1 and J is TRBJ2-7; 8 bases are a match to TRBD2. Germline values: CDR1 SQVTM, CDR2 ANQGSEA. The V gene end was trimmed by 7 bases and the J gene end by 4 bases; junction bases not matched to a gene: 9. The CDR3 sequence is 13 residues long. CDR3 residues: CSARGAGVYEQYF. DNA of the CDR3: TGCAGCGCCCGGGGAGCGGGAGTATACGAGCAGTACTTC.

CDR3 DNA: TGTGCCAGCAGACAACAGGCCGGTACGCAGTATTTT. Amino acids: CASRQQAGTQYF. The rearrangement joins TRBV6-5 to TRBJ2-3; a weak D match, TRBD1 (5 bases). The CDR3 is 12 amino acids. CDR1 is MNHEY and CDR2 is SVGAGI in the germline V gene. V dropped 6 bases and J dropped 8 bases, with 12 bases sitting between them.

This CDR3 is CAWSSGANQPQHF. Written as DNA, the CDR3 is TGTGCCTGGAGCTCAGGGGCCAATCAGCCCCAGCATTTT. V and J are TRBV30 and TRBJ1-5; tentatively, D is TRBD1 (6 bases). V dropped 3 bases and J dropped 3 bases, with 9 bases sitting between them. The CDR3 is 13 residues long. Germline CDR1 and CDR2: GTSNPN and SVGIG (reference sequence).

This clone showed up just a few times. The V call is TRBV4-1, the J call TRBJ1-1; the D is unclear. Germline values: CDR1 MGHRA, CDR2 YSYEKL. Trimming shortened V by 6 bases and J by 7 bases, and 9 bases separated the two germline ends. The CDR3 covers 11 residues. In DNA form, the CDR3 reads TGCGCCAGCAGAACGGACGGTGAAGCTTTCTTT. It codes for CASRTDGEAFF.

The chain carries TRBV19 and TRBJ1-5, with unresolved D. Trimming removed 3 bases from V and 7 bases from J, with 13 bases in between. CDR3 length equals 14 residues. CDR1 is LNHDA, CDR2 SQIVND, per germline (reference sequence). The CDR3 loop is CASSILGFGQPQHF. The CDR3 DNA is TGTGCCAGTAGTATCTTAGGGTTCGGACAGCCCCAGCATTTT.

The chain uses TRBV2 and TRBJ1-5, with TRBD1 matching 8 bases. The germline V gene encodes CDR1 SNHLY and CDR2 FYNNEI. There are 14 residues in the CDR3. V trimming: 6 bases; J trimming: 3 bases; junction bases outside the gene matches: 4. CDR3 sequence (DNA): TGTGCCAGCAGAGGGGACAGGCTCAATCAGCCCCAGCATTTT. Protein: CASRGDRLNQPQHF.

The V and J genes are TRBV6-1 and TRBJ2-6, with D possibly matching TRBD1 (5 bases). Per germline, CDR1 MNHNS and CDR2 SASEGT. This CDR3 is 15 amino acids long. V was trimmed by 4 bases and J by 2 bases, leaving 9 bases between them. Written as DNA, the CDR3 is TGTGCCAGCAGTGGCAGGGATCCTGGGGCCAACGTCCTGACTTTC. Translated, it gives CASSGRDPGANVLTF.